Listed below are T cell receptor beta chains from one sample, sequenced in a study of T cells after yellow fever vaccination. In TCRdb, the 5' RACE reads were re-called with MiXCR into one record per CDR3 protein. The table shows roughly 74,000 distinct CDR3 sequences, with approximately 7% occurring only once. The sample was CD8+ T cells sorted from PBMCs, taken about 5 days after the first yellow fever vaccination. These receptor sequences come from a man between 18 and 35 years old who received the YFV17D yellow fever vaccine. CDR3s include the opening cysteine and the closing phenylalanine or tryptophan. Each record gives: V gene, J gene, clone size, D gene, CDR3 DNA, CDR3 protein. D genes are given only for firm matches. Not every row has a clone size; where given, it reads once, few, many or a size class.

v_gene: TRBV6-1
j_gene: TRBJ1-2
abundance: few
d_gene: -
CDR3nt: TGTGCCAGCAGTGGTTACGCAGGGAAATATGGCTACACCTTC
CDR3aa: CASSGYAGKYGYTF

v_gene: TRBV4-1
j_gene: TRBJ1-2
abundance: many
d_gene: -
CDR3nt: TGCGCCAGCAGCCAAGATCATGTAAAGAACTATGGCTACACCTTC
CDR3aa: CASSQDHVKNYGYTF

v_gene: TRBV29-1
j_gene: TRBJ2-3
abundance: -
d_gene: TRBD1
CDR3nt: TGCAGCGTTGAAGGGACCGCGACAGGGTCCTATTCAGATACGCAGTATTTT
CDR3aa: CSVEGTATGSYSDTQYF

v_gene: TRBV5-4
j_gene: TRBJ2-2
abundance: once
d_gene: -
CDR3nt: TGTGCCATGAGCCCAGGGGTGCCTACCTGGGTGCTGTTTTTT
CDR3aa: CAMSPGVPTWVLFF

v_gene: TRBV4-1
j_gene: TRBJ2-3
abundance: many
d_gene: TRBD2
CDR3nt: TGCGCCAGCAGCCACTACGGGAGGCCTAGCGGGACCACAGATACGCAGTATTTT
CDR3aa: CASSHYGRPSGTTDTQYF

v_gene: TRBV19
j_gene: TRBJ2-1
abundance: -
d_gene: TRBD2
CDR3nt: TGTGCCAGTAGTATAACGAGCGGGGCCTACAATGAGCAGTTCTTC
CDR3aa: CASSITSGAYNEQFF

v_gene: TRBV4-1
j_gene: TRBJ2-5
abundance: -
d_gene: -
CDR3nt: TGCGCCAGCAGCCAAGATCTGGAGACCCAGTACTTC
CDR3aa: CASSQDLETQYF

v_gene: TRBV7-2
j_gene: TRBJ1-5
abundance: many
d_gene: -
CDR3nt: TGTGCCAGCAGCTCCAGGGGATGGAATCAGCCCCAGCATTTT
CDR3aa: CASSSRGWNQPQHF

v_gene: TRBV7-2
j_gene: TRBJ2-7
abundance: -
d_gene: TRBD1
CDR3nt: TGTGCCAGCAGCGTGGACAGGGTCTACGAGCAGTACTTC
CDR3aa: CASSVDRVYEQYF

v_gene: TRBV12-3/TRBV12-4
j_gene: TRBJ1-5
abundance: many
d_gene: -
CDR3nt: TGTGCCAGCAGTTTCCGGGTAAGCCGTGATCAGCCCCAGCATTTT
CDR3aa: CASSFRVSRDQPQHF

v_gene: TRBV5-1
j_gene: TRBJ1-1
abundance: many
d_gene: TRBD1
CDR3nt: TGCGCCAGCAGCGAGACAGGGGTCGGAACTGAAGCTTTCTTT
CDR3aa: CASSETGVGTEAFF

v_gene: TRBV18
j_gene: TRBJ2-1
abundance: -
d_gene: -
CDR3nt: TGTGCCAGCTCACCACGACAAGCAGCCTCCTACAATGAGCAGTTCTTC
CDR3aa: CASSPRQAASYNEQFF

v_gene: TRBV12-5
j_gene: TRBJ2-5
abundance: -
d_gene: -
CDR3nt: TGTGCTAGTGGTTCTCAGCGCCAGACCCAGTACTTC
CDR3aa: CASGSQRQTQYF

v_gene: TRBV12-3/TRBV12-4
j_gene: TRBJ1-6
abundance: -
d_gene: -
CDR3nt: TGTGCCAGCACCCCTTCAGGGTTGGGGTCACCCCTCCACTTT
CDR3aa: CASTPSGLGSPLHF

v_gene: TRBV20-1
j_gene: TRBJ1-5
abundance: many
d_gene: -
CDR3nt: TGCAGTGCTAGACGCAGGGGCGTTAATCAGCCCCAGCATTTT
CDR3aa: CSARRRGVNQPQHF

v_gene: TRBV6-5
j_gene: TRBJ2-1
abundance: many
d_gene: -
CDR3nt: TGTGCCAGCAGTTTCTACCCGGAGAATGAGCAGTTCTTC
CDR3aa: CASSFYPENEQFF

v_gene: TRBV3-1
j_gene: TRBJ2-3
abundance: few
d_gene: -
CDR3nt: TGTGCCAGCAGCCCTCGGAGCCCCCCAGATACGCAGTATTTT
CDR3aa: CASSPRSPPDTQYF

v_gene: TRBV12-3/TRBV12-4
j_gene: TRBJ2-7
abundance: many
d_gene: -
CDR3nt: TGTGCCAGCAGTTCGGGACACAATTTTTACGAGCAGTACTTC
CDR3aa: CASSSGHNFYEQYF

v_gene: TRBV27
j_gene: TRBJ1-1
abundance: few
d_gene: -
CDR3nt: TGTGCCAGCAGTTGGACAGAGAACACTGAAGCTTTCTTT
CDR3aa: CASSWTENTEAFF

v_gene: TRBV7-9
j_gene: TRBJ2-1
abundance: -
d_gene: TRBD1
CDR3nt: TGTGCCAGCCGCCAGGGGGCAAGCAATGAGCAGTTCTTC
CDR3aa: CASRQGASNEQFF

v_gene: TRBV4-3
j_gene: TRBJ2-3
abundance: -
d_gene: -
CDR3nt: TGCGCCAGCAGCCAAGATTTGGGGACAGATACGCAGTATTTT
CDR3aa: CASSQDLGTDTQYF

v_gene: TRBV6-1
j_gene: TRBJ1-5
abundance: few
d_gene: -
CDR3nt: TGTGCCAGCAGTGAAGCAAAACTTTCGGAGCCCCAGCATTTT
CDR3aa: CASSEAKLSEPQHF

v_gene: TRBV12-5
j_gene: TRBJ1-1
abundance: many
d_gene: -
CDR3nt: TGTGCTAGTGGTTCTCAGGACACTGAAGCTTTCTTT
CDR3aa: CASGSQDTEAFF

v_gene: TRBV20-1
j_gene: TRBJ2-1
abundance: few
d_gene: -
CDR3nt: TGCAGTGCTAGAGATTGGGGAGTTAAAAACAATGAGCAGTTCTTC
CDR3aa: CSARDWGVKNNEQFF

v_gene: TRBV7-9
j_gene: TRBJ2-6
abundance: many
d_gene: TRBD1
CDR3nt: TGTGCCAGCAGCTCACCCATCGCCGGGACAGGAACCTTCTCTGGGGCCAACGTCCTGACTTTC
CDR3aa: CASSSPIAGTGTFSGANVLTF

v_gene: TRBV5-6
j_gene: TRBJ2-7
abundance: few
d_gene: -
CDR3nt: TGTGCCAGCAGCCGGGCCTACGAGCAGTACTTC
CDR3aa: CASSRAYEQYF

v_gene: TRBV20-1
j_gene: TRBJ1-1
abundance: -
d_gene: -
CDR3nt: TGCAGTGCTAAACTAAATCCGGGACCCGAGGCTTTCTTT
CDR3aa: CSAKLNPGPEAFF

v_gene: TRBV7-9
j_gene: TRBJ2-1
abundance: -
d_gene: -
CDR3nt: TGTGCCAGCAGCTTACAAGGTGACGGATACAATGAGCAGTTCTTC
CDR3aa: CASSLQGDGYNEQFF

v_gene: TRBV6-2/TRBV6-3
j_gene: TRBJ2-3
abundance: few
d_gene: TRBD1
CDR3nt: TGTGCCAGCAGCGTGACAGGGACAGGGGTGTTTAATACGCAGTATTTT
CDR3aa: CASSVTGTGVFNTQYF

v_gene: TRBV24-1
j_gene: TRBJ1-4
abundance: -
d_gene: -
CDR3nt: TGTGCCACCAGTGATCGTGGGGACACCGGACCGGAAAAACTGTTTTTT
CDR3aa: CATSDRGDTGPEKLFF

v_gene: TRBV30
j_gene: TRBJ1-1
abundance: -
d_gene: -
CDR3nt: TGTGCCTGGACTAAGGACACCTGGGTGGGGGCTTTCTTT
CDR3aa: CAWTKDTWVGAFF

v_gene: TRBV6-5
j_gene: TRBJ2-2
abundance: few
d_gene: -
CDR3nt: TGTGCCAGCAGTTACGGTGTTAAAGGGGACACCGGGGAGCTGTTTTTT
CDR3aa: CASSYGVKGDTGELFF

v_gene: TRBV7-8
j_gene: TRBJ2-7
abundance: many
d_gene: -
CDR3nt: TGTGCCAGCAGCTTAGGCGGGGTCTCCTACGAGCAGTACTTC
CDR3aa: CASSLGGVSYEQYF

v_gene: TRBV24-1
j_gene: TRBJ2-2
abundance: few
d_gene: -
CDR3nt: TGTGCCACCAGTGCTGGGACGAACACCGGGGAGCTGTTTTTT
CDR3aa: CATSAGTNTGELFF

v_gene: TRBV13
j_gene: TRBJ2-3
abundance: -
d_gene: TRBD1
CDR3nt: TGTGCCAGCAGCCAAGCACAGGGGGCGGACACAGATACGCAGTATTTT
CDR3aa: CASSQAQGADTDTQYF

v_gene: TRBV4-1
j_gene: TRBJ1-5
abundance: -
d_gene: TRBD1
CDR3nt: TGCGCCAGCAGCCATCTACAGGGGATAGGCAATCAGCCCCAGCATTTT
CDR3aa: CASSHLQGIGNQPQHF

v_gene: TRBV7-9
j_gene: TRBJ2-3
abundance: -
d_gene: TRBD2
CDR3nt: TGTGCCAGCAGCTCCCGGGGAGGGTTAACAGATACGCAGTATTTT
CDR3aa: CASSSRGGLTDTQYF

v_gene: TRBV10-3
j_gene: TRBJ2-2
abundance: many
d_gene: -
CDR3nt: TGTGCCATCAGTCCCTCCGAGGGCCAGATCCACAACACCGGGGAGCTGTTTTTT
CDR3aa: CAISPSEGQIHNTGELFF

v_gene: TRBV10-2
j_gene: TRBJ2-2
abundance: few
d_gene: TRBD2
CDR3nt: TGCGCCAGCAGTGATCTCACTAGCGGGGGGAAAAGGTCCGGGGAGCTGTTTTTT
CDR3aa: CASSDLTSGGKRSGELFF

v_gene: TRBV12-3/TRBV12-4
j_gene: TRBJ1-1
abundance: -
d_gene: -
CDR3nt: TGTGCCAGCAGGTTAGTGGTAAGAGACACTGAAGCTTTCTTT
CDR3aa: CASRLVVRDTEAFF

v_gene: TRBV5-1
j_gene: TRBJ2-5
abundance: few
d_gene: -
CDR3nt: TGCGCCAGCAGCTTGGCGGGGTCAGCCCGAGAGACCCAGTACTTC
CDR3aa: CASSLAGSARETQYF

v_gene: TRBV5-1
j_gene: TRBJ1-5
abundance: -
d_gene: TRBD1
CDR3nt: TGCGCCAGCAGCGTAGGGACAGGGTACAATCAGCCCCAGCATTTT
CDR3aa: CASSVGTGYNQPQHF

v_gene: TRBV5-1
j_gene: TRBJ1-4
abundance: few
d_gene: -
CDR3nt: TGCGCCAGTCGGGACGGAATTAATGAAAAACTGTTTTTT
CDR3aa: CASRDGINEKLFF